The rows below give T cell receptor beta chains drawn from one sample of a study of T cells in Graves' hyperthyroidism and ophthalmopathy. TCRdb analysed the multiplex PCR reads with MiXCR anew, one entry per CDR3 protein. This table has around 340,000 distinct CDR3 sequences, over 15% appearing once. The sequenced sample was blood. Receptors originate from a middle-aged woman with Graves' ophthalmopathy. CDR3s include the opening cysteine and the closing phenylalanine or tryptophan. D genes are given only for firm matches. Clone size appears in some rows only: once, few, many, or a class for an expanded clone.

V gene: TRBV7-9; D gene: NA; J gene: TRBJ1-1; clone size: many; CDR3 protein: CASRGDTEAFF; CDR3 DNA: TGTGCCAGCAGAGGAGACACTGAAGCTTTCTTT
V gene: TRBV11-2; D gene: NA; J gene: TRBJ2-2; clone size: many; CDR3 protein: CASSPDFLNTGELFF; CDR3 DNA: TGTGCCAGCAGCCCGGACTTTCTAAACACCGGGGAGCTGTTTTTT
V gene: TRBV15; D gene: TRBD1; J gene: TRBJ2-5; clone size: NA; CDR3 protein: CATSRDYEGAETQYF; CDR3 DNA: TGTGCCACCAGCAGAGATTACGAGGGGGCAGAGACCCAGTACTTC
V gene: TRBV28; D gene: NA; J gene: TRBJ2-3; clone size: many; CDR3 protein: CASSSPLRLYDTDTQYF; CDR3 DNA: TGTGCCAGCAGTTCACCCCTGAGACTCTACGACACAGATACGCAGTATTTT
V gene: TRBV6-1; D gene: NA; J gene: TRBJ1-1; clone size: many; CDR3 protein: CATQDSDTEAFF; CDR3 DNA: TGTGCCACTCAGGACAGCGACACTGAAGCTTTCTTT
V gene: TRBV4-2; D gene: NA; J gene: TRBJ2-7; clone size: few; CDR3 protein: CASSQGLNSYEQYF; CDR3 DNA: TGTGCCAGCAGCCAAGGTCTAAACTCCTACGAGCAGTACTTC
V gene: TRBV18; D gene: NA; J gene: TRBJ1-2; clone size: NA; CDR3 protein: CASSPPLGNGYTF; CDR3 DNA: TGTGCCAGCTCACCGCCGCTGGGGAATGGCTACACCTTC
V gene: TRBV29-1; D gene: TRBD1; J gene: TRBJ2-7; clone size: NA; CDR3 protein: CSVQLRDSYEQCF; CDR3 DNA: TGCAGCGTTCAACTCCGGGACAGCTACGAGCAGTGCTTC
V gene: TRBV12-3/TRBV12-4; D gene: NA; J gene: TRBJ1-6; clone size: many; CDR3 protein: CASSLGGNSPLHF; CDR3 DNA: TGTGCCAGCAGTTTAGGGGGGAATTCACCCCTCCACTTT
V gene: TRBV19; D gene: NA; J gene: TRBJ2-1; clone size: many; CDR3 protein: CASKMFYGAYNEQFF; CDR3 DNA: TGTGCCAGTAAGATGTTTTACGGAGCCTACAATGAGCAGTTCTTC
V gene: TRBV7-9; D gene: NA; J gene: TRBJ2-4; clone size: few; CDR3 protein: CASSLSGEPKNIQYF; CDR3 DNA: TGTGCCAGCAGCTTAAGTGGGGAACCCAAAAACATTCAGTACTTC
V gene: TRBV19; D gene: NA; J gene: TRBJ2-7; clone size: NA; CDR3 protein: CASSRGLDLDEQYF; CDR3 DNA: TGTGCCAGTAGTAGAGGACTGGACCTAGACGAGCAGTACTTC
V gene: TRBV10-3; D gene: NA; J gene: TRBJ1-3; clone size: many; CDR3 protein: CAISEPRGGGNTIYF; CDR3 DNA: TGTGCCATCAGCGAACCCCGGGGGGGGGGAAACACCATATATTTT
V gene: TRBV12-3/TRBV12-4; D gene: NA; J gene: TRBJ2-2; clone size: NA; CDR3 protein: CASSEGVGELFF; CDR3 DNA: TGTGCCAGCAGCGAGGGTGTTGGGGAGCTGTTTTTT
V gene: TRBV25-1; D gene: TRBD2; J gene: TRBJ2-7; clone size: many; CDR3 protein: CASSGLGTSGAYEQYF; CDR3 DNA: TGTGCCAGCAGTGGCCTCGGGACTAGCGGGGCCTACGAGCAGTACTTC
V gene: TRBV7-9; D gene: NA; J gene: TRBJ1-1; clone size: many; CDR3 protein: CASSGGRGTEAFF; CDR3 DNA: TGTGCCAGCAGCGGGGGAAGGGGCACTGAAGCTTTCTTT
V gene: TRBV24-1; D gene: NA; J gene: TRBJ2-7; clone size: NA; CDR3 protein: CATGDGGLYEQYF; CDR3 DNA: TGTGCCACCGGTGACGGGGGTCTCTACGAGCAGTACTTC
V gene: TRBV11-2; D gene: NA; J gene: TRBJ1-1; clone size: many; CDR3 protein: CASSLLRTVNTEAFF; CDR3 DNA: TGTGCCAGCAGCTTATTAAGGACAGTGAACACTGAAGCTTTCTTT
V gene: TRBV12-3/TRBV12-4; D gene: NA; J gene: TRBJ1-6; clone size: many; CDR3 protein: CASSRQAPNSPLHF; CDR3 DNA: TGTGCCAGCAGCCGACAGGCACCAAATTCACCCCTCCACTTT
V gene: TRBV7-9; D gene: TRBD1; J gene: TRBJ1-2; clone size: NA; CDR3 protein: CASSLGDRGDYGYTF; CDR3 DNA: TGTGCCAGCAGCTTAGGAGACAGGGGCGACTATGGCTACACCTTC
V gene: TRBV7-9; D gene: NA; J gene: TRBJ2-5; clone size: many; CDR3 protein: CASSLVAEETQYF; CDR3 DNA: TGTGCCAGCAGCTTAGTTGCAGAAGAGACCCAGTACTTC
V gene: TRBV20-1; D gene: NA; J gene: TRBJ2-4; clone size: many; CDR3 protein: CSAESGFVENIQYF; CDR3 DNA: TGCAGTGCTGAAAGCGGTTTTGTCGAAAACATTCAGTACTTC
V gene: TRBV19; D gene: NA; J gene: TRBJ1-1; clone size: many; CDR3 protein: CATLRTRTPNTEAFF; CDR3 DNA: TGTGCCACTCTGAGGACCCGGACACCAAACACTGAAGCTTTCTTT
V gene: TRBV6-1; D gene: TRBD1; J gene: TRBJ2-7; clone size: many; CDR3 protein: CASKEEGTGVPYEQYF; CDR3 DNA: TGTGCCAGCAAAGAAGAAGGGACAGGTGTCCCCTACGAGCAGTACTTC
V gene: TRBV6-1; D gene: NA; J gene: TRBJ1-5; clone size: NA; CDR3 protein: CASSDWPSQPQHF; CDR3 DNA: TGTGCCAGCAGTGACTGGCCATCTCAGCCCCAGCATTTT
V gene: TRBV6-5; D gene: NA; J gene: TRBJ1-5; clone size: many; CDR3 protein: CASNAADQPQHF; CDR3 DNA: TGTGCCAGCAACGCCGCCGATCAGCCCCAGCATTTT
V gene: TRBV28; D gene: NA; J gene: TRBJ1-5; clone size: NA; CDR3 protein: CASTPGFPPQHF; CDR3 DNA: TGTGCCAGCACCCCAGGGTTCCCGCCCCAGCATTTT
V gene: TRBV24-1; D gene: NA; J gene: TRBJ2-5; clone size: many; CDR3 protein: CATSAEGQGGETQYF; CDR3 DNA: TGTGCCACCAGTGCCGAAGGACAGGGAGGGGAGACCCAGTACTTC
V gene: TRBV6-2/TRBV6-3; D gene: NA; J gene: TRBJ1-2; clone size: many; CDR3 protein: CASSSDPVSYGYTF; CDR3 DNA: TGTGCCAGCAGTTCGGACCCGGTCAGCTATGGCTACACCTTC
V gene: TRBV12-5; D gene: NA; J gene: TRBJ2-2; clone size: NA; CDR3 protein: CASRLDTGELFF; CDR3 DNA: TGTGCTAGTCGTCTAGATACCGGGGAGCTGTTTTTT
V gene: TRBV20-1; D gene: NA; J gene: TRBJ2-5; clone size: many; CDR3 protein: CSAFRRVTQTQYF; CDR3 DNA: TGCAGTGCTTTCAGGAGGGTCACGCAGACCCAGTACTTC
V gene: TRBV6-5; D gene: NA; J gene: TRBJ1-3; clone size: many; CDR3 protein: CASSRNSGNTIYF; CDR3 DNA: TGTGCCAGCAGTCGGAACTCTGGAAACACCATATATTTT
V gene: TRBV13; D gene: NA; J gene: TRBJ1-1; clone size: many; CDR3 protein: CASSLLGENTEAFF; CDR3 DNA: TGTGCCAGCAGCCTCCTGGGGGAGAACACTGAAGCTTTCTTT
V gene: TRBV7-9; D gene: TRBD1; J gene: TRBJ2-4; clone size: many; CDR3 protein: CASFPLTGKRGIQYF; CDR3 DNA: TGTGCCAGCTTCCCCCTGACAGGGAAAAGGGGCATTCAGTACTTC
V gene: TRBV24-1; D gene: NA; J gene: TRBJ1-2; clone size: many; CDR3 protein: CATSDQDTDYGYTF; CDR3 DNA: TGTGCCACCAGTGATCAAGACACCGACTATGGCTACACCTTC
V gene: TRBV6-1; D gene: NA; J gene: TRBJ2-7; clone size: many; CDR3 protein: CASSKPGTSTYEQYF; CDR3 DNA: TGTGCCAGCAGTAAACCCGGGACATCGACCTACGAGCAGTACTTC
V gene: TRBV6-1; D gene: NA; J gene: TRBJ2-5; clone size: few; CDR3 protein: CASSDRGRNLQETQYF; CDR3 DNA: TGTGCCAGCAGTGATCGGGGGAGGAACCTACAAGAGACCCAGTACTTC
V gene: TRBV30; D gene: NA; J gene: TRBJ2-6; clone size: NA; CDR3 protein: CAWSRTDSGANVLTF; CDR3 DNA: TGTGCCTGGAGTCGAACAGACTCTGGGGCCAACGTCCTGACTTTC
V gene: TRBV12-3/TRBV12-4; D gene: TRBD2; J gene: TRBJ2-7; clone size: few; CDR3 protein: CASTNLGGSYEQYF; CDR3 DNA: TGTGCCAGCACCAATCTCGGGGGGTCCTACGAGCAGTACTTC
V gene: TRBV6-1; D gene: NA; J gene: TRBJ1-1; clone size: NA; CDR3 protein: CASSEVGVYTEAFF; CDR3 DNA: TGTGCCAGCAGTGAAGTTGGGGTATACACTGAAGCTTTCTTT
V gene: TRBV4-3; D gene: TRBD2; J gene: TRBJ2-1; clone size: many; CDR3 protein: CASSQDSLAGHNEQFF; CDR3 DNA: TGCGCCAGCAGCCAAGATTCGCTAGCGGGCCACAATGAGCAGTTCTTC